These 11 T cell receptor beta chains were all obtained from the same sample, sequenced in a study of radiotherapy plus CTLA-4 blockade in lung cancer. The table came from immunoSEQ multiplex PCR; TCRdb's copy has only in-frame clones and leaves some out. Of some 110,000 clones listed, about 77% are singletons. Sample: peripheral blood, taken from a patient treated with radiotherapy plus ipilimumab. The receptor set was obtained from a human donor with non-small cell lung cancer who had a partial response to radiotherapy plus ipilimumab.

Worth noting for this clone: The same CDR3 can be traced to other DNA sequences in this sample. V gene TRBV12-2 combines with J gene TRBJ2-7; TRBD2 is taken as the D call from the table, unchecked against the DNA. TRBV12-2 is recorded as a pseudogene. The CDR3 consists of 21 residues. The CDR3 spells CASRLASARETSGFWGYEQYV. CDR3 coding DNA: TGTGCAAGTCGCTTAGCATCGGCTCGCGAGACTAGCGGATTCTGGGGCTACGAGCAGTACGTC.

The V gene is TRBV19, the J gene TRBJ2-3; perhaps TRBD1 as D (6 bases). This CDR3 has 14 residues. V was clipped by 3 bases and J by 0 bases, with 7 bases between them. Germline CDR1 reads LNHDA; CDR2 reads SQIVND (reference sequence). The CDR3 spells CASSIGTSTDTQYF. For the CDR3, the DNA is TGTGCCAGTAGTATCGGGACAAGCACAGATACGCAGTATTTT.

The CDR3 region is CASSPQEGKEYEQYF. CDR3 bases: TGTGCCAGCTCACCACAGGAGGGAAAGGAGTACGAGCAGTACTTC. The J gene is TRBJ2-7, the V gene TRBV18, with D perhaps matching TRBD2 (6 bases). Trimming cost V 1 base and J 4 bases, with 14 bases left between them. Germline V gene sequence: CDR1 KGHSH, CDR2 LQKENI. This CDR3 contains 15 residues. Drawing the rest from reference TRBV18 and TRBJ2-7, the complete variable domain is NAGVMQNPRHLVRRRGQEARLRCSPMKGHSHVYWYRQLPEEGLKFMVYLQKENIIDESGMPKERFSAEFPKEGPSILRIQQVVRGDSAAYFCASSPQEGKEYEQYFGPGTRLTVT.

The chain couples TRBV28 to TRBJ2-7; TRBD2 aligns across 7 bases. The V segment lost 7 bases and the J segment 3 bases; nucleotides outside the gene matches: 6. CDR1 is MDHEN, CDR2 SYDVKM, per germline. The length of the CDR3 is 13 residues. CDR3 in DNA: TGTGCCAGCACCATCGGGGAGGGCTACGAGCAGTACGTC. This translates into CASTIGEGYEQYV.

The J gene is TRBJ2-1, the V gene TRBV27, with 10 bases that match TRBD1. This CDR3 comprises 17 residues. Losses at the gene ends were 3 bases for V and 3 bases for J; bases not matched to a gene: 8. In germline, CDR1 is MNHEY, CDR2 SMNVEV (reference sequence). CDR3 protein: CASSFSSTGGFYNEQFF. The CDR3 DNA reads TGTGCCAGCAGTTTCTCCTCGACAGGGGGCTTCTACAATGAGCAGTTCTTC.

This clone has more than one count but fewer than ten. The chain is built from TRBV5-1 and TRBJ1-6; D not resolved. CDR1 SGHRS and CDR2 YFSETQ come from the germline V gene. CDR3 length: 16 residues. With 0 bases removed from V and 0 bases from J, the gap between germline ends came to 7 bases. The CDR3 protein is CASSLGMSSYNSPLHF. Here the CDR3 DNA reads TGCGCCAGCAGCTTGGGTATGAGCTCCTATAATTCACCCCTCCACTTT.

This rearrangement joins TRBV4-1 to TRBJ1-1; D is ambiguous. V gave up 6 bases and J gave up 0 bases, with 5 bases separating them. The CDR3 sequence is 12 residues long. From germline, CDR1 is MGHRA and CDR2 YSYEKL. This chain's CDR3 is CASRGVNTEAFF. DNA for the CDR3: TGCGCCAGCAGAGGAGTGAACACTGAAGCTTTCTTT.

This chain links TRBV6-1 with TRBJ1-3; 7 bases match TRBD1. The CDR3 length is 14 residues. Germline CDR1 and CDR2: MNHNS and SASEGT. J gave up 8 bases and V 4 bases, and 8 bases lay outside the gene matches. The CDR3 DNA reads TGTGCCAGCAGTGCCATACAGGGGAGAGACACCATATATTTT. It translates to CASSAIQGRDTIYF.

V and J are TRBV30 and TRBJ1-4, with D possibly matching TRBD1 (5 bases). V was shortened by 2 bases and J by 3 bases, with 7 bases between the two germline ends. The CDR3 is 13 residues long. Germline CDR1 and CDR2: GTSNPN and SVGIG (reference sequence). CDR3 sequence: CAWSLTANEKLFF. CDR3 DNA sequence: TGTGCCTGGAGTTTGACAGCTAATGAAAAACTGTTTTTT.

The chain links TRBV10-1 to TRBJ2-2; a possible D gene is TRBD1 (5 bases). The CDR3 covers 15 residues. Trimming pared 5 bases from V and 0 bases from J, leaving 10 bases between. CDR1 and CDR2 from the germline V gene are WNHNN and SYGVQD (reference sequence). The CDR3 DNA follows: TGCGCCAGCAGTAAGACAGCCGCGAACACCGGGGAGCTGTTTTTT. It encodes CASSKTAANTGELFF.

This clone was picked up a small number of times. Other DNA sequences in this sample translate to the same CDR3. The chain recombines TRBV19 with TRBJ1-1; unclear D gene. From germline, CDR1 is LNHDA and CDR2 SQIVND (reference sequence). This CDR3 has 14 residues. V was pared by 6 bases and J by 0 bases, with 11 bases between. CDR3 coding DNA: TGTGCCAGTAGCAGACAAGATATGAACACTGAAGCTTTCTTT. This translates into CASSRQDMNTEAFF.